Shown below are 3 T cell receptor beta chains from a single sample sequenced in a study of a mutant IDH1 vaccine in newly diagnosed glioma. The time point here: week 11, during vaccination. A 20-mer mutant IDH1 peptide at 300 ug was injected subcutaneously with topical imiquimod. Their antigens remain unidentified. Some clones are missing from TCRdb's copy, which holds only in-frame ones; the method was immunoSEQ multiplex PCR. This table holds roughly 120,000 clones, just under 80% found once. This specimen was PBMCs, taken from a glioma patient whose treatment included an IDH1 peptide vaccine. These receptors were collected from a man between 40 and 49 years old with glioma.

This chain uses TRBV13 with TRBJ1-2, with TRBD1 as a possible D gene (5 bases). This CDR3 comprises 14 residues. Deletions cut 6 bases from V and 3 bases from J, with 14 bases between. Germline V gives CDR1 PRHDT, CDR2 FYEKMQ (reference sequence). The CDR3 spells CASSLGRGYYGYTF. CDR3 in DNA: TGTGCCAGCAGTTTGGGGCGGGGATACTATGGCTACACCTTC.

This chain joins TRBV5-1 and TRBJ2-2; TRBD1 is a possible D gene (6 bases). This CDR3 spans 15 amino acids. V was clipped by 0 bases and J by 7 bases, with 13 bases between them. Looked up from germline, CDR1 is SGHRS and CDR2 is YFSETQ. Here the CDR3 DNA reads TGCGCCAGCAGCTTGGAGGGGGAAAGCAGCGGGGAGCTGTTTTTT. Translation gives CASSLEGESSGELFF.

This chain connects TRBV11-2 to TRBJ1-6, with a tentative D call TRBD1 (6 bases). Germline V gene lookup returns CDR1 SGHAT and CDR2 FQNNGV. CDR3 length: 13 amino acids. The ends were cut back, 3 bases at V and 6 bases at J, with 6 bases in the middle. The CDR3 region is CASSLGANSPLHF. CDR3 nucleotides: TGTGCCAGCAGCTTGGGGGCTAATTCACCCCTCCACTTT. The whole variable domain, remainder taken from reference TRBV11-2 and TRBJ1-6, is EAGVAQSPRYKIIEKRQSVAFWCNPISGHATLYWYQQILGQGPKLLIQFQNNGVVDDSQLPKDRFSAERLKGVDSTLKIQPAKLEDSAVYLCASSLGANSPLHFGNGTRLTVT.